This T cell receptor (beta chain) is from a study of blood T cells in healthy people across ages. The CDR3 totals 12 residues. The germline V gene encodes CDR1 MDHEN and CDR2 SYDVKM. The V end was cut by 3 bases, the J end by 4 bases, with 6 bases between. Total RNA was isolated from each sample in quantities of at least 6 micrograms. For the second PCR, which ran for about 7 to 11 cycles, a sample-barcoded 5' primer and a J-beta primer mix were used. Via MiXCR, TCRdb re-called the 5' RACE reads, giving one row per CDR3 protein. The sample carries approximately 600,000 distinct CDR3 sequences, around 54% recorded once.

V usage is TRBV28 and J usage is TRBJ1-2; no reliable D call. The sample was blood. The receptor was isolated from a man aged 55 to 69 in good health. The CDR3 bases are TGTGCCAGCAGTTTCATCCCCTATGGCTACACCTTC. It translates to CASSFIPYGYTF.